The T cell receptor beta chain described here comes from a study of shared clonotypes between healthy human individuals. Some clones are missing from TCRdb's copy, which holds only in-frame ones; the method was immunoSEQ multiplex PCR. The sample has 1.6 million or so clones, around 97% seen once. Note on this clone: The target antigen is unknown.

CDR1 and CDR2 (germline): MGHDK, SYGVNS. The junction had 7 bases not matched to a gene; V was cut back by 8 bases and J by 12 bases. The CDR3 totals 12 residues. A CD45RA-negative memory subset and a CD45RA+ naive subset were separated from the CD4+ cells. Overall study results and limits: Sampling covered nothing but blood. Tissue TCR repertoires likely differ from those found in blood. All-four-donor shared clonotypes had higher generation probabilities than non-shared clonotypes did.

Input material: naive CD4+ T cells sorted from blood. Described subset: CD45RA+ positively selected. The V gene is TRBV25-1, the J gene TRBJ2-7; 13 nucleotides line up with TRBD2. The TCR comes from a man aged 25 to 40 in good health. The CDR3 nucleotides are TGTGCCAGCCAAGGACTAGCGGGAGATGGGTACTTC. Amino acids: CASQGLAGDGYF.